Each of the 27 T cell receptor beta chains below was sequenced from the same sample in a study of beta chain features in type 1 diabetes. Every isolated RNA sample was fully reverse transcribed, so sequencing captured expressed TCRB transcripts. TCRdb keeps only in-frame clones here, not all; method: immunoSEQ multiplex PCR. Among roughly 290,000 clones listed, approximately 8% were seen once. Sequencing was carried out using central memory CD4+ T cells from blood. All receptors come from a woman between 18 and 29 years old in good health.

The chain links TRBV9 to TRBJ2-3; D tentatively fits TRBD1 or TRBD2 (5 bases each). Per the germline V gene, CDR1 is SGDLS and CDR2 is YYNGEE. This CDR3 has 14 amino acids. V was shortened by 4 bases and J by 2 bases, with 11 bases between the two germline ends. The CDR3 sequence is CASSRDPLTDTQYF. CDR3 bases: TGTGCCAGCAGCAGGGACCCCCTCACAGATACGCAGTATTTT.

This clone was seen a few times. J is TRBJ2-3 and V is TRBV9; TRBD1 matches at 8 bases. Germline loops: CDR1 SGDLS, CDR2 YYNGEE. Germline trimming cut 6 bases from V and 0 bases from J; bases unmatched to any gene: 6. The CDR3 runs 15 residues. In DNA form, the CDR3 reads TGTGCCAGCATCCCGGACAGGGCTAGCACAGATACGCAGTATTTT. Amino acids: CASIPDRASTDTQYF.

The sample holds a few counts of this clone. The chain couples TRBV18 to TRBJ2-7; no clear D. The CDR3 length is 12 residues. Germline V lookup: CDR1 KGHSH, CDR2 LQKENI. The ends were cut back, 3 bases at V and 7 bases at J, with 10 bases in the middle. The CDR3: CASSPALREQYF. DNA of the CDR3: TGTGCCAGCTCACCCGCCCTGAGGGAGCAGTACTTC. The variable domain in full, completed from reference TRBV18 and TRBJ2-7, reads NAGVMQNPRHLVRRRGQEARLRCSPMKGHSHVYWYRQLPEEGLKFMVYLQKENIIDESGMPKERFSAEFPKEGPSILRIQQVVRGDSAAYFCASSPALREQYFGPGTRLTVT.

This clone was seen more than once but under ten times. This chain uses TRBV7-2 with TRBJ1-5, with D maybe TRBD1 (5 bases). This CDR3 region has 13 residues. Per germline, CDR1 SGHTA and CDR2 FQGNSA. V was shortened by 5 bases and J by 5 bases, with 10 bases between the two germline ends. The CDR3 nucleotides are TGTGCCAGCAGCGAACGGGGGGATCAGCCCCAGCATTTT. It encodes CASSERGDQPQHF.

This clone was recorded a few times. The chain carries TRBV2 and TRBJ2-7; D not resolved. Germline CDR1 is SNHLY and CDR2 is FYNNEI. Deletions cut 6 bases from V and 3 bases from J, with 15 bases between. The CDR3 extends over 14 amino acids. The CDR3 is CASRQGHLNYEQYF. DNA for the CDR3: TGTGCCAGCAGACAAGGGCATCTAAACTACGAGCAGTACTTC.

This clone was counted a few times. The CDR3 loop reads CASSKGRRVNTEAFF. The CDR3 DNA reads as TGTGCCAGCAGCAAAGGACGTCGGGTGAACACTGAAGCTTTCTTT. The J gene is TRBJ1-1, the V gene TRBV7-2; D gene unclear. Between the trimmed V and J ends, which lost 5 bases and 0 bases, there was a span of 13 bases. CDR1 is SGHTA and CDR2 is FQGNSA in the germline V gene. This CDR3 contains 15 residues. The full variable domain, its missing parts supplied by reference TRBV7-2 and TRBJ1-1, is GAGVSQSPSNKVTEKGKDVELRCDPISGHTALYWYRQSLGQGLEFLIYFQGNSAPDKSGLPSDRFSAERTGGSVSTLTIQRTQQEDSAVYLCASSKGRRVNTEAFFGQGTRLTVV.

J is TRBJ2-5 and V is TRBV5-1; D might be TRBD1 (6 bases). CDR3 length: 13 amino acids. V gave up 3 bases and J gave up 4 bases, with 10 bases separating them. From germline, CDR1 is SGHRS and CDR2 YFSETQ. The CDR3 sequence is CASSYDRPETQYF. In DNA form, the CDR3 reads TGCGCCAGCAGCTATGACAGGCCAGAGACCCAGTACTTC. The entire variable domain, with the rest obtained from reference TRBV5-1 and TRBJ2-5, is as follows: KAGVTQTPRYLIKTRGQQVTLSCSPISGHRSVSWYQQTPGQGLQFLFEYFSETQRNKGNFPGRFSGRQFSNSRSEMNVSTLELGDSALYLCASSYDRPETQYFGPGTRLLVL.

This clone occurred a few times. The V call is TRBV5-1, the J call TRBJ2-5; D is unclear. V lost 4 bases to trimming and J lost 2 bases, with 9 bases between them. CDR3 length: 13 residues. CDR1 SGHRS and CDR2 YFSETQ come from the germline V gene. As DNA, the CDR3 is TGCGCCAGCAGCAAGGAAACTCAAGAGACCCAGTACTTC. It translates to CASSKETQETQYF.

Notes on this clone: The same CDR3 is also encoded by other DNA sequences in this sample. The rearrangement uses TRBV30 and TRBJ1-5; 8 bases are shared with TRBD1. This CDR3 has 13 residues. Looked up from germline, CDR1 is GTSNPN and CDR2 is SVGIG (reference sequence). Trimming at V came to 1 base and at J to 4 bases, leaving 0 bases not matched to a gene. CDR3 region: CAWSGQGNQPQHF. CDR3 DNA sequence: TGTGCCTGGAGTGGACAGGGGAATCAGCCCCAGCATTTT.

This clone was detected only a few times. V gene TRBV4-1 combines with J gene TRBJ2-5; D gene uncertain. The CDR3 has 13 residues. Germline-derived CDR1 and CDR2 are MGHRA and YSYEKL. V dropped 1 base and J dropped 1 base, with 4 bases sitting between them. In DNA, the CDR3 is TGCGCCAGCAGCCAAGTAACCCAAGAGACCCAGTACTTC. Protein: CASSQVTQETQYF.

This clone was recorded a few times. CDR3 region: CASSEGGPGYNEQFF. The DNA of the CDR3 is TGTGCCAGCAGTGAAGGTGGCCCGGGCTACAATGAGCAGTTCTTC. The gene calls are TRBV2 and TRBJ2-1; D unclear. The CDR3 extends over 15 amino acids. Germline loops: CDR1 SNHLY, CDR2 FYNNEI. V was pared by 1 base and J by 3 bases, with 10 bases between. The whole variable domain, filled in from reference TRBV2 and TRBJ2-1, reads EPEVTQTPSHQVTQMGQEVILRCVPISNHLYFYWYRQILGQKVEFLVSFYNNEISEKSEIFDDQFSVERPDGSNFTLKIRSTKLEDSAMYFCASSEGGPGYNEQFFGPGTRLTVL.

This clone was seen only a few times. The CDR3 loop is CASSRWTPYEQYF. The CDR3 DNA reads TGTGCCAGCAGCAGATGGACCCCCTACGAGCAGTACTTC. This sequence joins TRBV7-2 and TRBJ2-7; D not certain. V dropped 5 bases and J dropped 2 bases, with 10 bases sitting between them. In germline, CDR1 is SGHTA, CDR2 FQGNSA. The CDR3 consists of 13 residues.

This clone was found a few times. The chain joins TRBV19 to TRBJ1-2, with D hard to call. Germline values: CDR1 LNHDA, CDR2 SQIVND (reference sequence). The CDR3 has 15 residues. V lost 4 bases and J 7 bases, leaving 19 bases between the germline ends. The chain's CDR3 is CASSSSDPRSRGYTF. Here the CDR3 DNA reads TGTGCCAGTAGTAGCAGCGACCCTCGTTCTCGTGGCTACACCTTC.

This chain connects TRBV15 to TRBJ2-1, with 11 bases that match TRBD2. V lost 5 bases and J lost 12; bases outside the gene matches: 9. The CDR3 totals 14 residues. From germline, CDR1 is LNHNV and CDR2 YYDKDF (reference sequence). The CDR3 sequence: CATSPLAGGTGQFF. For the CDR3, the DNA is TGTGCCACCAGCCCCCTAGCGGGGGGTACTGGGCAGTTCTTC.

This chain links TRBV7-2 with TRBJ2-2; D is undetermined. Looked up from germline, CDR1 is SGHTA and CDR2 is FQGNSA. The CDR3 spans 15 residues. V was cut by 1 base and J by 4 bases, with 10 bases left in between. The CDR3 coding sequence is TGTGCCAGCAGCTTAGACACAGTGAGCACCGGGGAGCTGTTTTTT. Translation gives CASSLDTVSTGELFF.

This clone was detected ten times or more. J is TRBJ1-4 and V is TRBV18, with D unresolved. Germline V gene data show CDR1 as KGHSH and CDR2 as LQKENI. The CDR3 sequence is 13 residues long. Trimming stripped 2 bases from V and 14 bases from J, with 15 bases between. CDR3 in amino acids: CASSPWEADQLFF. The CDR3 DNA reads as TGTGCCAGCTCACCATGGGAGGCCGACCAGCTGTTTTTT.

The sample holds many counts of this clone. The chain joins TRBV11-2 to TRBJ2-7; tentatively, D is TRBD2 (6 bases). Trimming removed 5 bases from V and 2 bases from J, with 16 bases in between. Germline values: CDR1 SGHAT, CDR2 FQNNGV. The CDR3 runs 15 residues. The CDR3 DNA reads TGTGCCAGCAGCCTCCAACCATCGGGGGCCTACGAGCAGTACTTC. Its protein is CASSLQPSGAYEQYF.

This clone has just a few counts. The chain links TRBV7-2 to TRBJ1-2; unclear D gene. Germline V gene sequence: CDR1 SGHTA, CDR2 FQGNSA. Trimming removed 5 bases from V and 8 bases from J, with 15 bases in between. The CDR3 contains 13 residues. The CDR3 sequence is CASSQQVTLGYTF. The DNA for the CDR3 is TGTGCCAGCAGCCAGCAGGTTACTCTGGGCTACACCTTC.

The rearrangement links TRBV10-3 to TRBJ2-3, with TRBD2 matching over 13 bases. Germline CDR1 ENHRY, CDR2 SYGVKD. The CDR3 runs to 18 residues. Germline trimming cut 3 bases from V and 2 bases from J; bases unmatched to any gene: 8. In DNA, the CDR3 is TGTGCCATCAGTGATCAAACGGGGACTAGCGGGACCACAGATACGCAGTATTTT. This encodes CAISDQTGTSGTTDTQYF.

The chain carries TRBV7-9 and TRBJ2-7; 10 bases align to TRBD2. The CDR3 has 15 residues. The germline V gene has CDR1 SEHNR and CDR2 FQNEAQ (reference sequence). Trimming removed 2 bases from V and 4 bases from J; junction bases left unmatched: 5. CDR3 in amino acids: CASSLSTSGKYEQYF. In nucleotides, the CDR3 is TGTGCCAGCAGCTTAAGTACTAGCGGGAAGTACGAGCAGTACTTC.

The chain uses TRBV5-6 and TRBJ1-2; unclear D gene. The CDR3 is 11 amino acids. The V gene's germline CDR1 is SGHDT and CDR2 YYEEEE. Trimming took 5 bases from V and 5 from J, leaving 7 bases between them. CDR3 amino acids: CASRREYGYTF. In nucleotides, the CDR3 is TGTGCCAGCAGAAGGGAGTATGGCTACACCTTC.

This clone was detected many times. V usage is TRBV7-9 and J usage is TRBJ1-4; no clear D. Trimming took off 1 base at V and 0 bases at J, with 15 bases between the two ends. The germline CDR1 and CDR2 sequences are SEHNR and FQNEAQ (reference sequence). The CDR3 totals 18 residues. CDR3 in DNA: TGTGCCAGCAGCTTAGGAAGGGCAGGCCTTCCAACTAATGAAAAACTGTTTTTT. Residues: CASSLGRAGLPTNEKLFF.

The chain uses TRBV6-5 and TRBJ2-7; 11 nucleotides agree with TRBD1. V gave up 4 bases and J gave up 6 bases; unmatched junction bases: 2. This CDR3 has 13 residues. Germline V gene data show CDR1 as MNHEY and CDR2 as SVGAGI. The CDR3 here is CASSSGTGGEQYF. CDR3 sequence (DNA): TGTGCCAGCAGTTCCGGGACAGGGGGCGAGCAGTACTTC.

The gene calls are TRBV11-3 and TRBJ2-7; D ambiguous. CDR1 and CDR2 (germline): SGHNT, YENEEA. The V gene lost 5 bases and the J gene lost 2 bases, with 16 bases spanning the gap. The CDR3 is made up of 15 amino acids. The CDR3 spells CASSRAVSRAYEQYF. The CDR3 bases are TGTGCCAGCAGCCGCGCCGTTAGCAGAGCCTACGAGCAGTACTTC.

To note about this clone: Relative to the germline gene, one junction end is altered; a read error may explain this. The chain is built from TRBV4-2 and TRBJ2-2; possible D gene TRBD2, 5 bases. The germline V gene encodes CDR1 LGHNA and CDR2 YNFKEQ. CDR3 size: 14 residues. The CDR3 DNA sequence: TGTGCCAGCTGCCAAGATGAGCGGACCGGGGAGCTGTTTTTT. It codes for CASCQDERTGELFF.

The chain recombines TRBV18 with TRBJ2-6, with a tentative D call TRBD1 (5 bases). CDR1 KGHSH and CDR2 LQKENI come from the germline V gene. This CDR3 has 15 residues. The V and J ends lost 5 bases and 2 bases respectively, with 10 bases between them. The CDR3 region has the DNA TGTGCCAGCTCAGGGGCAGGCCCTGGGGCCAACGTCCTGACTTTC. Its translation: CASSGAGPGANVLTF.

The gene calls are TRBV27 and TRBJ1-2, with 7 bases lining up with TRBD1. The V segment lost 4 bases and the J segment 0 bases; nucleotides outside the gene matches: 5. The CDR3 loop spans 15 amino acids. The germline V gene has CDR1 MNHEY and CDR2 SMNVEV (reference sequence). The CDR3 here is CASSSRQGSNYGYTF. CDR3 bases: TGTGCCAGCAGTTCAAGACAGGGATCTAACTATGGCTACACCTTC.